The sample holds a few counts of the clone carrying this TCR beta chain. This entry comes from a study of human T cells and chemical hapten exposure. Sample time point: patch test 2, 6 weeks after DPC sensitization. Described treatment: therapeutic diphenylcyclopropenone sensitization with weekly scalp DPC. The CDR3 is made up of 15 amino acids. The V gene lost 4 bases and the J gene lost 4 bases, with 14 bases spanning the gap. CDR1 and CDR2 from the germline V gene are WNHNN and SYGVQD (reference sequence). TCRdb analysed the RACE reads with MiXCR anew, one entry per CDR3 protein. The sample lists about 95,000 distinct CDR3 sequences; more than 9.5% were seen once.

The origin of this receptor is a woman aged 40 to 55 with alopecia areata. Some clones in this sample may be carry-over from other donors' samples. The specimen was whole blood, collected in connection with sensitization to the hapten diphenylcyclopropenone (DPC). The rearrangement joins TRBV10-1 to TRBJ2-1, with D possibly being TRBD1 (7 bases). The DNA of the CDR3 is TGCGCCAGCAGTGGGTCGACAGGGACTTACAATGAGCAGTTCTTC. This encodes CASSGSTGTYNEQFF.